This T cell receptor (beta chain) stems from a study of beta chain features in type 1 diabetes. For the study at large: In all, more than 90,000,000 sorted cells from all samples were analyzed.

The study reverse transcribed the entire isolated RNA, so it sequenced expressed TCRB transcripts. The repertoire was sequenced with immunoSEQ multiplex PCR; TCRdb's copy has only in-frame clones and lacks some. This table has around 160,000 clones, roughly 53% appearing once. Study-level results: Patients with type 1 diabetes carried fewer insertions and had more deletions at their VDJ junctions. Cells that show high TCR expression could be over-represented by cDNA sequencing.

Donors underwent one heparinised blood draw, about 0.12 L on average. This clone was observed a handful of times. Its antigen remains unidentified. This sequence was found in a man younger than 35 in good health. Input material: Tregs from blood.

In nucleotides, the CDR3 is TGTGCCAGCAGCTTTTCTAGGCAAGATACGCAGTATTTT. This gives the protein CASSFSRQDTQYF. The rearrangement joins TRBV7-2 to TRBJ2-3; D is undetermined. CDR3 size: 13 residues. Trimming left V 3 bases short and J 5 bases short, with 9 bases between. Germline CDR1 and CDR2: SGHTA and FQGNSA.